This T cell receptor (beta chain) appears in the sequencing data of a study of blood T cells in healthy people across ages. Regarding the study as a whole: Strong correlation linked observed beta diversity and percent naive T cells.

V shed 5 bases and J shed 5 bases, with 16 bases lying between them. Germline V gene data show CDR1 as MDHEN and CDR2 as SYDVKM. CDR3 length: 14 residues. The count of this clonotype is one. The antigen is unknown. The use of a sample-barcoded 5' primer and a J-beta primer mix characterized a second PCR of roughly 7 to 11 cycles. Through a template-switch adaptor with 12 random nucleotides, each cDNA molecule received a tag. One entry per CDR3 protein results from TCRdb running MiXCR on the 5' RACE reads. The table has 850,000 to 1,000,000 distinct CDR3 sequences, roughly 51% seen once; the top ten hold about a fifth.

Sequenced material: blood. This clonotype was sampled from a woman aged 60-75 years in good health. This chain uses TRBV28 with TRBJ2-7; possibly TRBD2 for D (6 bases). The CDR3 nucleotides are TGTGCCAGCAGTGTTGGAGGGGAGGAGGACGAGCAGTACTTC. This gives the protein CASSVGGEEDEQYF.